The source of this T cell receptor (beta chain) is a study of T cell changes during pregnancy in multiple sclerosis. The germline CDR1 and CDR2 sequences are GTSNPN and SVGIG (reference sequence). The V end was cut by 0 bases, the J end by 6 bases, with 13 bases between. The CDR3 spans 14 residues. The assay was immunoSEQ multiplex PCR, and TCRdb's table has in-frame clones only and misses some. The sample holds 85,000 to 90,000 clones, 85% to 95% seen once. Sequenced here: peripheral blood, sampled after pregnancy. This receptor was identified in a female donor in good health, enrolled as a control in a pregnancy study. V gene TRBV30 combines with J gene TRBJ2-3, with D maybe TRBD2 (6 bases). In nucleotides, the CDR3 is TGTGCCTGGAGTGTCTCCGGGAGAGGGGATACGCAGTATTTT. Protein sequence: CAWSVSGRGDTQYF.